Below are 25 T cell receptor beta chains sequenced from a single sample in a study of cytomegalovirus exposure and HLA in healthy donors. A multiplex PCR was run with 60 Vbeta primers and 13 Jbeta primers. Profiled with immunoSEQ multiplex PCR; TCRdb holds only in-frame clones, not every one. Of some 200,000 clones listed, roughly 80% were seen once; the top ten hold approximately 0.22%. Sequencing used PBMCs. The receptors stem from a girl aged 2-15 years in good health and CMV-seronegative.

The CDR3 DNA reads as TGTGCCTGGATTAGTACCGCGGGAGTGGCCGGGGAGCTGTTTTTT. Residues: CAWISTAGVAGELFF. The chain employs TRBV30 and TRBJ2-2; 7 bases are a match to TRBD2. V gave up 4 bases and J gave up 6 bases; unmatched junction bases: 11. This CDR3 has 15 amino acids. Germline CDR1 GTSNPN, CDR2 SVGIG (reference sequence).

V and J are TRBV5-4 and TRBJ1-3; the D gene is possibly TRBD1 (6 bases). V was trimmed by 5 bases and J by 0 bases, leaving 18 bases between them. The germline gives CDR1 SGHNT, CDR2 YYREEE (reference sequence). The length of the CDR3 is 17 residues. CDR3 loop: CASSSNRDRSSGNTIYF. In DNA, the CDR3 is TGTGCCAGCAGTTCGAATCGTGACAGGAGCTCTGGAAACACCATATATTTT.

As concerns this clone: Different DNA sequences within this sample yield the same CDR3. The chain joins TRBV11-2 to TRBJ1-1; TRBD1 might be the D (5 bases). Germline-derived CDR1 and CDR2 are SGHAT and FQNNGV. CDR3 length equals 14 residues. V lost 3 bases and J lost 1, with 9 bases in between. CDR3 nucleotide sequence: TGTGCCAGCAGCTTGACAGACAGGAACACTGAAGCTTTCTTT. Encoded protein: CASSLTDRNTEAFF.

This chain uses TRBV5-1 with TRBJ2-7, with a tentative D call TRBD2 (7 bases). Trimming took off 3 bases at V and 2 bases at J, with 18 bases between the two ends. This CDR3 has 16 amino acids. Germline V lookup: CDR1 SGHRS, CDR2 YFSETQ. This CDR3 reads CASSSLGGRGAYEQYF. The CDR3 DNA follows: TGCGCCAGCAGCTCCCTAGGGGGGAGGGGAGCCTACGAGCAGTACTTC.

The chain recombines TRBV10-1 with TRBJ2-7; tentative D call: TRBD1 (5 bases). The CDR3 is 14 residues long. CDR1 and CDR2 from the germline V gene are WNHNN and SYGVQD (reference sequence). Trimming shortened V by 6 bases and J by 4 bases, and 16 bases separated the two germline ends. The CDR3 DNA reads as TGCGCCAGCAGCGACAGCCCGAAGTCGTACGAGCAGTACTTC. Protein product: CASSDSPKSYEQYF.

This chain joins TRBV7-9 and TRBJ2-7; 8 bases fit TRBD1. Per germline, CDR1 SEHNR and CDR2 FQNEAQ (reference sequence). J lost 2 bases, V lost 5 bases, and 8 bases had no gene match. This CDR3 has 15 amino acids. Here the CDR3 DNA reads TGTGCCAGCAGCGGGGGACAGGTCTTTCCCTACGAGCAGTACTTC. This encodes CASSGGQVFPYEQYF. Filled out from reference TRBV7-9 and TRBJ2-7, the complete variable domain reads DTGVSQNPRHKITKRGQNVTFRCDPISEHNRLYWYRQTLGQGPEFLTYFQNEAQLEKSRLLSDRFSAERPKGSFSTLEIQRTEQGDSAMYLCASSGGQVFPYEQYFGPGTRLTVT.

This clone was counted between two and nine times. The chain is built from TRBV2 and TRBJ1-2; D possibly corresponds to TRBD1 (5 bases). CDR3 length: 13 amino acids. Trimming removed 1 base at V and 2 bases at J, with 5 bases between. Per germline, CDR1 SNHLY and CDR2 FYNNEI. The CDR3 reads CASSEGQNYGYTF. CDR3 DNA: TGTGCCAGCAGTGAAGGACAGAACTATGGCTACACCTTC.

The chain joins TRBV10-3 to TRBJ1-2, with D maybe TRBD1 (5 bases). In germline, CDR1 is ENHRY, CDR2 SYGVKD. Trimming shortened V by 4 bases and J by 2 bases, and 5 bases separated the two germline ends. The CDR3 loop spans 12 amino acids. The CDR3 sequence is CAISGQNYGYTF. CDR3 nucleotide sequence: TGTGCCATCAGTGGACAGAACTATGGCTACACCTTC.

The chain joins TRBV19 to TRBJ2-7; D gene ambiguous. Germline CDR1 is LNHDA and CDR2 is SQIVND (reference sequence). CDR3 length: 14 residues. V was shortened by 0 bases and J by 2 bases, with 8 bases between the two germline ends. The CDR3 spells CASSIDILPYEQYF. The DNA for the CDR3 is TGTGCCAGTAGTATAGACATTCTACCCTACGAGCAGTACTTC. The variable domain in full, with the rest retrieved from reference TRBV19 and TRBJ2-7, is DGGITQSPKYLFRKEGQNVTLSCEQNLNHDAMYWYRQDPGQGLRLIYYSQIVNDFQKGDIAEGYSVSREKKESFPLTVTSAQKNPTAFYLCASSIDILPYEQYFGPGTRLTVT.

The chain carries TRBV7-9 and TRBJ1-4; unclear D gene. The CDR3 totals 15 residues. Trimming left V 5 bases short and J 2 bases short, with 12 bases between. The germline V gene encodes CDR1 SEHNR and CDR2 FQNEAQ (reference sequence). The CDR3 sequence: CASSLAQVTNEKLFF. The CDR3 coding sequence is TGTGCCAGCAGCCTCGCCCAGGTTACTAATGAAAAACTGTTTTTT. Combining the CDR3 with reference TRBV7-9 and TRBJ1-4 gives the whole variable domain DTGVSQNPRHKITKRGQNVTFRCDPISEHNRLYWYRQTLGQGPEFLTYFQNEAQLEKSRLLSDRFSAERPKGSFSTLEIQRTEQGDSAMYLCASSLAQVTNEKLFFGSGTQLSVL.

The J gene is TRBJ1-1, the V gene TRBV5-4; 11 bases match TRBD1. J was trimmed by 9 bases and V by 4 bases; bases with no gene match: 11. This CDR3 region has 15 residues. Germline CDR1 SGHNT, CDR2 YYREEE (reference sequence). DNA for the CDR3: TGTGCCAGCAGCCTCACTTCCGGACAGGGGGCGAAAGCTTTCTTT. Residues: CASSLTSGQGAKAFF.

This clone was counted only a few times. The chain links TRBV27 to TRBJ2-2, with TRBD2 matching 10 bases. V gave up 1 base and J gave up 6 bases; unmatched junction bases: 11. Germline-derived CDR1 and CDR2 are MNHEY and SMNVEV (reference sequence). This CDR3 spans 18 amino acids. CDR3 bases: TGTGCCAGCAGTTTATTATCCCCTAGCGGGGGAGCGTCCGGGGAGCTGTTTTTT. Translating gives CASSLLSPSGGASGELFF.

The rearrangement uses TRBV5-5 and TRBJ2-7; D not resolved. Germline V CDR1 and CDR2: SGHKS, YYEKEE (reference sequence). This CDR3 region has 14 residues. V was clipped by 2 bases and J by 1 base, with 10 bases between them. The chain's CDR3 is CASSLIGASYEQYF. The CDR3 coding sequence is TGTGCCAGCAGCTTAATCGGTGCGTCCTACGAGCAGTACTTC.

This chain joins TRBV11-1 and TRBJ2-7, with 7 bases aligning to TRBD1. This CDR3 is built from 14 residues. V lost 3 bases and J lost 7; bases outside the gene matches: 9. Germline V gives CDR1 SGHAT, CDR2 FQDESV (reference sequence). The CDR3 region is CASSLSTGVREQYF. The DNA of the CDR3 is TGTGCCAGCAGCTTGTCCACAGGGGTGAGAGAGCAGTACTTC.

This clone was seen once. The CDR3 loop reads CASSAQGPNTEAFF. CDR3 coding DNA: TGTGCCAGCAGCGCACAGGGACCGAACACTGAAGCTTTCTTT. The chain joins TRBV6-1 to TRBJ1-1; D is possibly TRBD1 (6 bases). Germline V gene lookup returns CDR1 MNHNS and CDR2 SASEGT. V was cut by 6 bases and J by 1 base, with 12 bases left in between. This CDR3 has 14 residues.

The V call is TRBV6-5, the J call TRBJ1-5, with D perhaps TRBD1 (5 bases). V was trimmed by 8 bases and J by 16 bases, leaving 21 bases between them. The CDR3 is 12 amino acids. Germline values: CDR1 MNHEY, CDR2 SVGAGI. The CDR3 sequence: CASGSVGGTSHF. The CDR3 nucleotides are TGTGCCAGCGGGTCTGTCGGGGGGACGTCTCATTTT.

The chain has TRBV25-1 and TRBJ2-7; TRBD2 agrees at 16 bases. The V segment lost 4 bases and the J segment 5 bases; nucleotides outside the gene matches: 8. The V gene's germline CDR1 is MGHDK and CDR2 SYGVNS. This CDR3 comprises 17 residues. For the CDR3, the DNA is TGTGCCAGCAGTGTACCGGGACTAGCGGGGGGGCACAACGAGCAGTACTTC. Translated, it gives CASSVPGLAGGHNEQYF.

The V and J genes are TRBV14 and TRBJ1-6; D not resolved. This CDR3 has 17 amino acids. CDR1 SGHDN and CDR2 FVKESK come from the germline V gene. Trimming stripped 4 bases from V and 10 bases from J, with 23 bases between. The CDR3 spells CASSLYNPLVAASPLHF. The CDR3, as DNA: TGTGCCAGCAGCCTATACAACCCCCTTGTAGCAGCATCACCCCTCCACTTT.

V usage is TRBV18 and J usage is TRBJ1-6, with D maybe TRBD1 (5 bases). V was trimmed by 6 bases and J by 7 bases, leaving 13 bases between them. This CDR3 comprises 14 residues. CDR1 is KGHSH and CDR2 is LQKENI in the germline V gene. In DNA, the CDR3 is TGTGCCAGCTCGGGCGGGGGTTCGAATTCACCCCTCCACTTT. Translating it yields CASSGGGSNSPLHF.

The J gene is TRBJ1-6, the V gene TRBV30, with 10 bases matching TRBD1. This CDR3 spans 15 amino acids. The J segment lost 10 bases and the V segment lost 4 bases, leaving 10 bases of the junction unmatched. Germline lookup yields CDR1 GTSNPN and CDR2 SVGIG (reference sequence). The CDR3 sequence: CAWITPGTGDSPLHF. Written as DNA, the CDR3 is TGTGCCTGGATTACCCCGGGGACAGGGGACTCACCCCTCCACTTT.

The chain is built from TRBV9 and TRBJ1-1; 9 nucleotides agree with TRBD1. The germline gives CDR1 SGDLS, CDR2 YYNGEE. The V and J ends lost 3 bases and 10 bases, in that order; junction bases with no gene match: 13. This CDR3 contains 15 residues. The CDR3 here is CASSGPGQGSAGAFF. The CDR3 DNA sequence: TGTGCCAGCAGCGGACCGGGACAGGGATCTGCTGGAGCTTTCTTT.

CDR3 coding DNA: TGCAGCGTAGCAGGGTTAGGGGGACGTGAAGCTTTCTTT. Translated, it gives CSVAGLGGREAFF. This chain joins TRBV29-1 and TRBJ1-1; D possibly corresponds to TRBD1 (6 bases). The germline V and J ends were trimmed by 6 bases and 7 bases, with 18 bases remaining between them. The germline gives CDR1 SQVTM, CDR2 ANQGSEA. The length of the CDR3 is 13 residues.

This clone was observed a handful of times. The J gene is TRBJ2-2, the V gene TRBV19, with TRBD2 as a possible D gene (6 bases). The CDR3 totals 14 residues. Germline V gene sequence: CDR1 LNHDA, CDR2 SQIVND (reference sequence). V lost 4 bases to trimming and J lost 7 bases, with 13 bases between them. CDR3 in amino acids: CASSRLGRVGELFF. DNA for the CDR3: TGTGCCAGTAGTAGACTAGGGCGGGTCGGGGAGCTGTTTTTT.

This CDR3 is CASSPAGVWSEAFF. The CDR3, as DNA: TGCGCCAGCAGCCCGGCGGGGGTTTGGAGTGAAGCTTTCTTT. The V and J genes are TRBV5-1 and TRBJ1-1; D is perhaps TRBD1 (5 bases). Germline assignment: CDR1 SGHRS and CDR2 YFSETQ. This CDR3 region has 14 residues. The V end lost 4 bases, the J end lost 7 bases, and 17 bases lay between the germline ends.

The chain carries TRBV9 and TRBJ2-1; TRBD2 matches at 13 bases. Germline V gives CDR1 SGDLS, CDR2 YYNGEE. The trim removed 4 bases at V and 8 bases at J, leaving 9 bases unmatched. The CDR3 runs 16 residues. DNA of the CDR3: TGTGCCAGCAGCCCTCCGACTAGCGGGGGGCCCTATGAGCAGTTCTTC. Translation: CASSPPTSGGPYEQFF.